These T cell receptor beta chains were read from a single sample in a study of molecular identifiers for immune sequencing clone quantification. Using its own MiXCR run on the PCR reads, TCRdb lists one record per CDR3 protein. The profile shows 550,000 to 750,000 distinct CDR3 sequences, 15% to 20% of them singletons. Sample: naive CD8+ T cells from blood, with Jurkat cell RNA spiked in. The source is a human donor in good health. Some libraries in this study had Jurkat cell RNA spiked in. Both conserved end residues are part of each CDR3. A D gene is named only where the DNA matches it firmly. Where a row states a size, it is once, few, many or the class of an expanded clone; other rows omit it.

V,J,D,size,DNA,CDR3
TRBV12-5,TRBJ1-4,NA,few,TGTGCTAGTGGTTTGGTATCATGGGGGCCCGCCGCTAATGAAAAACTGTTTTTT,CASGLVSWGPAANEKLFF
TRBV11-2,TRBJ2-7,NA,many,TGTGCCAGCAGCCCCGGGACTTCCGACGAGCAGTACTTC,CASSPGTSDEQYF
TRBV24-1,TRBJ2-2,NA,many,TGTGCCACCAGTGACCCCCAGGGGCCAGGGAAAAGGAACACCGGGGAGCTGTTTTTT,CATSDPQGPGKRNTGELFF
TRBV5-1,TRBJ2-1,NA,many,TGCGCCAGCAGGTTCACAGGGATGGATGAGCAGTTCTTC,CASRFTGMDEQFF
TRBV19,TRBJ2-7,TRBD1,few,TGTGCCAGTGGACAGGGGGCCTCCGAGCAGTACTTC,CASGQGASEQYF
TRBV12-3/TRBV12-4,TRBJ1-1,NA,few,TGTGCCAGCGGATTCGACCAGGGAACTGAAGCTTTCTTT,CASGFDQGTEAFF
TRBV30,TRBJ2-7,NA,many,TGTGCCTGGAGTCTCAGGGTCTCCTACGAGCAGTACTTC,CAWSLRVSYEQYF
TRBV20-1,TRBJ2-3,NA,many,TGCAGTGCTAGAGATGTCACCCCCGATACGCAGTATTTT,CSARDVTPDTQYF
TRBV2,TRBJ2-5,NA,NA,TGTGCCAGCAGTGATTGGGGGTCCCAAGAGACCCAGTACTTC,CASSDWGSQETQYF
TRBV4-1,TRBJ2-5,TRBD2,many,TGCGCCAGCAGCCAAGCGGGGGGGCCGGGAGAGACCCAGTACTTC,CASSQAGGPGETQYF
TRBV20-1,TRBJ2-3,NA,many,TGCAGTGCTAGGTCTATAACTTCGGGAAGAGAGGGGAGAAGCACAGATACGCAGTATTTT,CSARSITSGREGRSTDTQYF
TRBV27,TRBJ1-1,TRBD1,many,TGTGCCAGCAGTTATCAGGGGGAAGGTACTGAAGCTTTCTTT,CASSYQGEGTEAFF
TRBV6-5,TRBJ2-7,TRBD1,many,TGTGCCAGCACCGCAACAGGGGACAACGAGCAGTACTTC,CASTATGDNEQYF
TRBV4-2,TRBJ2-7,NA,many,TGTGCCAGCAGCCAAGAAGGGCACTCCACCTACGAGCAGTACTTC,CASSQEGHSTYEQYF
TRBV4-1,TRBJ2-7,TRBD1,many,TGCGCCAGCAGCCAAGCGGATGCGACAGGGGTCGACGAGCAGTACTTC,CASSQADATGVDEQYF
TRBV19,TRBJ1-1,NA,few,TGTGCCAGTGGGGGGGACCTGACGGCTTTCTTT,CASGGDLTAFF
TRBV3-1,TRBJ1-1,TRBD1,many,TGTGCCAGCAGCCGTTCCGGGACAGGGGGCCTGATGAACACTGAAGCTTTCTTT,CASSRSGTGGLMNTEAFF
TRBV24-1,TRBJ1-4,NA,NA,TGTGCCACCAGTGACCCGGACAGCTTTAATGAAAAACTGTTTTTT,CATSDPDSFNEKLFF
TRBV6-2/TRBV6-3,TRBJ2-1,NA,many,TGTGCCAGCAGTTACGAGACAGGGAGGGATGAGCAGTTCTTC,CASSYETGRDEQFF
TRBV3-1,TRBJ2-3,TRBD2,many,TGTGCCAGCAGCCAAGAAACAAGACTAGCTGCCCCAGATACGCAGTATTTT,CASSQETRLAAPDTQYF
TRBV27,TRBJ2-7,TRBD2,many,TGTGCCAGCAGTTCCCGAACTAGCGGGGTCTGGTACGAGCAGTACTTC,CASSSRTSGVWYEQYF
TRBV20-1,TRBJ2-7,NA,NA,TGCAGTGCAATCAGACGGGAAGACTACGAGCAGTACTTC,CSAIRREDYEQYF
TRBV7-2,TRBJ2-3,TRBD2,NA,TGTGCCGGCAGCCAGGGACTCGCGGGAGGTTTTTTCGATACGCAGTATTTT,CAGSQGLAGGFFDTQYF
TRBV20-1,TRBJ2-5,TRBD1,many,TGCAGTGCTAGAGATCTGTCAGGGGGCCCGGAGACCCAGTACTTC,CSARDLSGGPETQYF